Here is one TCR beta chain with its context. The data are from a study of OX40 agonist ivuxolimab in advanced cancers. The wider study: Partial response was recorded in three patients: one hepatocellular carcinoma and two cutaneous melanoma cases.

The CDR3 length is 15 residues. Germline lookup yields CDR1 SGHDN and CDR2 FVKESK. V lost 1 base to trimming and J lost 5 bases, with 11 bases between them. Produced via immunoSEQ multiplex PCR; TCRdb's table is partial and in-frame only. The sample holds 40,000 to 60,000 clones, 81% seen once. The source of this sequence is an adult with an advanced solid tumor such as melanoma, head and neck, liver or kidney cancer. The genes are TRBV14 and TRBJ2-2; D unclear. The input for sequencing was CD4+ or CD8+ T cells sorted from blood, taken in a trial of the OX40 agonist ivuxolimab. CDR3 region: CASSQVVGFTGELFF. As DNA, the CDR3 is TGTGCCAGCAGCCAAGTAGTGGGTTTTACCGGGGAGCTGTTTTTT. The full variable domain, in which reference TRBV14 and TRBJ2-2 provide the parts outside the CDR3, is EAGVTQFPSHSVIEKGQTVTLRCDPISGHDNLYWYRRVMGKEIKFLLHFVKESKQDESGMPNNRFLAERTGGTYSTLKVQPAELEDSGVYFCASSQVVGFTGELFFGEGSRLTVL.